This entry is about one TCR beta chain. Sequenced by immunoSEQ multiplex PCR; TCRdb stores in-frame clones only, minus some. Of about 120,000 clones in the sample, 80% to 95% are singletons; the top ten hold 2% to 3%. This sample was included in a study of control samples from healthy donors and cancer patients. The V end was cut by 5 bases, the J end by 0 bases, with 19 bases between. There are 17 residues in the CDR3. Germline assignment: CDR1 SEHNR and CDR2 FQNEAQ (reference sequence). The chain carries TRBV7-9 and TRBJ1-2; perhaps TRBD1 as D (5 bases). The specimen sequenced was blood. The receptor was isolated from a middle-aged man in good health. For the CDR3, the DNA is TGTGCCAGCAGCCACCCGAATCGAGGGGAGGCTAACTATGGCTACACCTTC. Translation gives CASSHPNRGEANYGYTF.